Shown below are 22 T cell receptor beta chains from a single sample sequenced in a study of identical twins. TCRdb called the 5' RACE reads again in MiXCR, with one record for every CDR3 protein. The sample lists roughly 630,000 distinct CDR3 sequences, 7% to 7.5% occurring once. These data were also filed under a second study, of yellow fever vaccine responses in identical twins.

Sequenced sample: PBMCs. These receptors came from a woman younger than 35 in good health.

This clonotype has more than one count but fewer than ten. The chain employs TRBV20-1 and TRBJ2-7; tentatively, D is TRBD2 (5 bases). Germline CDR1 reads DFQATT; CDR2 reads SNEGSKA (reference sequence). Trimming removed 0 bases at V and 5 bases at J, with 14 bases between. This CDR3 is built from 14 residues. DNA of the CDR3: TGCAGTGCTAGAGATGGGCCGGGGTCGGACGAGCAGTACGTC. Protein: CSARDGPGSDEQYV.

V usage is TRBV12-3 or TRBV12-4 and J usage is TRBJ2-5; TRBD1 agrees at 10 bases. The CDR3 extends over 14 amino acids. The trim removed 5 bases at V and 10 bases at J, leaving 10 bases unmatched. The CDR3 nucleotides read TGTGCCAGCAGTGACAGGGGGCAGAGGGGGATCCAGTACTTC. Translated, it gives CASSDRGQRGIQYF.

This clonotype was counted at least ten times. The chain uses TRBV28 and TRBJ2-3, with D perhaps assigned TRBD1 or TRBD2 (5 bases each). Trimming left V 5 bases short and J 5 bases short, with 17 bases between. This CDR3 spans 15 amino acids. Per germline, CDR1 MDHEN and CDR2 SYDVKM. The CDR3 loop reads CASSLQRGLLDTQYF. CDR3 DNA: TGTGCCAGCAGTCTTCAACGGGGCTTGTTAGATACGCAGTATTTT.

In its sample, this clonotype was seen a few times. The chain joins TRBV2 to TRBJ2-1; 7 nucleotides align to TRBD1. The CDR3 totals 15 residues. Germline values: CDR1 SNHLY, CDR2 FYNNEI. J gave up 2 bases and V 6 bases, and 7 bases lay outside the gene matches. This CDR3 reads CASSAEQGTYNEQFF. CDR3 coding DNA: TGTGCCAGCAGCGCGGAACAGGGGACCTACAATGAGCAGTTCTTC.

The rearrangement uses TRBV20-1 and TRBJ2-5; D not certain. The V gene lost 8 bases and the J gene lost 7 bases, with 23 bases spanning the gap. CDR3 length: 14 residues. Looked up from germline, CDR1 is DFQATT and CDR2 is SNEGSKA (reference sequence). DNA for the CDR3: TGCAGTCCAAGGGCGGTAGCAGACAAATGGACCCAGTACTTC. It translates to CSPRAVADKWTQYF.

This clonotype was counted many times. The chain combines TRBV29-1 with TRBJ2-1; 9 nucleotides line up with TRBD2. Trimming cost V 4 bases and J 8 bases; bases outside gene matches: 9. This CDR3 has 14 amino acids. Germline CDR1 and CDR2: SQVTM and ANQGSEA. Written as DNA, the CDR3 is TGCAGCGTTGTCGGCGGGGGGGCGTGGGATGAGCAGTTCTTC. It is translated as CSVVGGGAWDEQFF.

This clonotype was observed a handful of times. V gene TRBV29-1 combines with J gene TRBJ2-3, with 12 bases identical to TRBD2. The CDR3 extends over 14 amino acids. The ends lost 6 bases at V and 4 bases at J; junction bases unmatched: 5. The germline V gene has CDR1 SQVTM and CDR2 ANQGSEA. The CDR3 DNA reads as TGCAGCGTACCACTAGCGGGAGGAGCAGATACGCAGTATTTT. Amino acid sequence: CSVPLAGGADTQYF.

Ten or more counts support this clonotype. V gene TRBV12-3 or TRBV12-4 combines with J gene TRBJ2-2; the D gene is possibly TRBD1 (5 bases). This CDR3 contains 15 residues. V was shortened by 3 bases and J by 0 bases, with 8 bases between the two germline ends. The CDR3 reads CASSFPRANTGELFF. The CDR3 region has the DNA TGTGCCAGCAGTTTCCCCAGGGCGAACACCGGGGAGCTGTTTTTT.

This chain connects TRBV29-1 to TRBJ2-1; the D is unclear. Trimming took 7 bases from V and 3 from J, leaving 13 bases between them. The CDR3 loop spans 13 amino acids. Germline V CDR1 and CDR2: SQVTM, ANQGSEA. CDR3 region: CSGRHDNYNEQFF. The CDR3 coding sequence is TGCAGCGGACGACACGATAACTACAATGAGCAGTTCTTC.

The CDR3 DNA follows: TGCGCCAGCAGCTTGAACCCCAGGGGGCGCGGGTCCTACGAGCAGTACGTC. Protein product: CASSLNPRGRGSYEQYV. The chain recombines TRBV5-1 with TRBJ2-7; 8 bases are shared with TRBD1. Germline V gene lookup returns CDR1 SGHRS and CDR2 YFSETQ. V trimming: 1 base; J trimming: 1 base; junction bases outside the gene matches: 10. This CDR3 has 17 amino acids.

This clonotype was seen only a few times. V is TRBV3-1 and J is TRBJ2-7; 10 bases are a match to TRBD2. This CDR3 contains 17 residues. Germline values: CDR1 LGHDT, CDR2 YNNKEL (reference sequence). J lost 5 bases, V lost 0 bases, and 10 bases had no gene match. The CDR3 bases are TGTGCCAGCAGCCAAGATCCGCCTAGCGGGAGTCTACACGAGCAGTACTTC. Translating gives CASSQDPPSGSLHEQYF.

In its sample, this clonotype was seen many times. The chain links TRBV6-1 to TRBJ2-1, with 10 nucleotides matching TRBD2. With V trimmed by 7 bases and J by 10 bases, 7 bases remained unmatched. CDR3 length: 13 amino acids. Germline V gene lookup returns CDR1 MNHNS and CDR2 SASEGT. The CDR3 loop reads CASTLAGVGEQFF. The CDR3 DNA reads TGTGCCAGCACCCTAGCGGGAGTGGGAGAGCAGTTCTTC.

The V gene is TRBV11-3, the J gene TRBJ2-1; perhaps D is TRBD1 or TRBD2 (7 bases each). CDR1 is SGHNT and CDR2 is YENEEA in the germline V gene. The CDR3 length is 14 residues. The V gene lost 1 base and the J gene lost 9 bases, with 13 bases spanning the gap. The CDR3 nucleotides are TGTGCCAGCAGCTTAGCCCCAGGGGGGGGTGAGCAGTTCTTC. The encoded protein is CASSLAPGGGEQFF.

There are a few counts of this clonotype. The chain joins TRBV15 to TRBJ2-2, with a possible D match to TRBD1 (6 bases). Trimming took 0 bases from V and 4 from J, leaving 9 bases between them. Per the germline V gene, CDR1 is LNHNV and CDR2 is YYDKDF (reference sequence). The CDR3 has 15 amino acids. CDR3 residues: CATSRDTGLTGELFF. CDR3 nucleotide sequence: TGTGCCACCAGCAGAGACACAGGGCTCACCGGGGAGCTGTTTTTT.

This clonotype has a handful of counts. The chain carries TRBV20-1 and TRBJ1-6, with D maybe TRBD1 (5 bases). V shed 3 bases and J shed 6 bases, with 12 bases lying between them. The germline gives CDR1 DFQATT, CDR2 SNEGSKA (reference sequence). There are 14 residues in the CDR3. In DNA, the CDR3 is TGCAGTGCTAGGTCCGGTCAGGGTAATTCACCCCTCCACTTT. It encodes CSARSGQGNSPLHF.

This clonotype has only a few counts. The V call is TRBV20-1, the J call TRBJ1-2; D remains ambiguous. V was shortened by 2 bases and J by 4 bases, with 11 bases between the two germline ends. This CDR3 has 13 residues. The germline V gene encodes CDR1 DFQATT and CDR2 SNEGSKA (reference sequence). For the CDR3, the DNA is TGCAGTGCTAGAAGGCAGGAGAGCTATGGCTACACCTTC. This sequence encodes CSARRQESYGYTF.

This clonotype was counted ten times or more. This chain joins TRBV5-1 and TRBJ2-1; 13 bases agree with TRBD2. This CDR3 has 16 residues. V lost 0 bases and J lost 9; bases outside the gene matches: 6. Germline V gene sequence: CDR1 SGHRS, CDR2 YFSETQ. Here the CDR3 DNA reads TGCGCCAGCAGCTTGGCATTACTAGCGGGAGGGCCTGAGCAGTTCTTC. Protein product: CASSLALLAGGPEQFF.

This clonotype was detected a few times. This chain connects TRBV12-3 or TRBV12-4 to TRBJ2-7; TRBD1 matches 7 bases. Unmatched junction bases numbered 5, after V lost 7 bases and J lost 2 bases. This CDR3 is built from 13 residues. CDR3 DNA sequence: TGTGCCAGCACCGGGACAGAAGCCTACGAGCAGTACTTC. It translates to CASTGTEAYEQYF.

The rearrangement links TRBV7-6 to TRBJ2-3; perhaps D is TRBD1 or TRBD2 (6 bases each). This CDR3 has 15 amino acids. V shed 4 bases and J shed 3 bases, with 14 bases lying between them. Germline assignment: CDR1 SGHVS and CDR2 FNYEAQ. CDR3 amino acids: CASSSPRGVTDTQYF. CDR3 nucleotide sequence: TGTGCCAGCAGCTCTCCTAGGGGGGTAACAGATACGCAGTATTTT. The full variable domain, its missing parts supplied by reference TRBV7-6 and TRBJ2-3, is GAGVSQSPRYKVTKRGQDVALRCDPISGHVSLYWYRQALGQGPEFLTYFNYEAQQDKSGLPNDRFSAERPEGSISTLTIQRTEQRDSAMYRCASSSPRGVTDTQYFGPGTRLTVL.

This clonotype was picked up many times. The chain has TRBV4-1 and TRBJ1-5; D unclear. The CDR3 spans 16 residues. Germline V gives CDR1 MGHRA, CDR2 YSYEKL. V was clipped by 1 base and J by 4 bases, with 14 bases between them. The CDR3 here is CASSQGWPQQNQPQHF. The CDR3 DNA reads TGCGCCAGCAGCCAAGGGTGGCCACAACAGAATCAGCCCCAGCATTTT.

The chain uses TRBV5-6 and TRBJ2-7, with 14 bases fitting TRBD2. Germline CDR1 is SGHDT and CDR2 is YYEEEE. After removal of 0 bases from V and 4 bases from J, the junction contained 9 bases not matched to a gene. The CDR3 contains 18 residues. CDR3 coding DNA: TGTGCCAGCAGCTTGGGGGATACCGGGACTAGCGGGAGTTACGAGCAGTACTTC. Its translation: CASSLGDTGTSGSYEQYF.

This clonotype was counted many times. The CDR3 region is CASSLGGTVNYGYTF. CDR3 bases: TGTGCCAGCAGCTTAGGAGGGACGGTGAACTATGGCTACACCTTC. This sequence joins TRBV7-9 and TRBJ1-2; tentative D call: TRBD1 (5 bases). V dropped 1 base and J dropped 2 bases, with 11 bases sitting between them. This CDR3 region has 15 residues. Per the germline V gene, CDR1 is SEHNR and CDR2 is FQNEAQ (reference sequence).